This paragraph covers one T cell receptor (beta chain) sequence. The table came from immunoSEQ multiplex PCR; TCRdb's copy has only in-frame clones and leaves some out. Of 70,000 to 90,000 clones in the sample, over 75% were seen once. The germline V gene encodes CDR1 SNHLY and CDR2 FYNNEI. V lost 4 bases, J lost 4 bases, and 10 bases lay in between. CDR3 length equals 13 residues. This sample's time point: pretreatment peripheral blood. This record comes from a study of PD-L1 blockade in urothelial cancer. The chain has TRBV2 and TRBJ1-2; possible D gene TRBD1, 5 bases. The receptor comes from a man aged 55 to 70 with urothelial cancer. Material: PBMCs, obtained around atezolizumab (anti-PD-L1) treatment. The chain's CDR3 is CASSGDRAYGYTF. The CDR3, as DNA: TGTGCCAGCAGTGGTGACAGAGCCTATGGCTACACCTTC.